This record looks at one T cell receptor beta chain sequence and its context. This entry is derived from a study of blood T cell repertoires in COVID-19. As for the study in general: COVID-19 samples, acute and convalescent, were from the United States, Italy and Spain. T cells, B-cell-depleted T cells, or PBMCs supplied cDNA or gDNA.

Clones were sequenced by immunoSEQ multiplex PCR, and TCRdb holds only the in-frame ones, with some missing. The sample has around 200,000 clones; 70% to 90% are singletons. CDR3 size: 15 residues. V dropped 7 bases and J dropped 3 bases, with 19 bases sitting between them. CDR1 and CDR2 (germline): MDHEN, SYDVKM. Followed over time, Seattle patients had been enrolled while infection was active. The clonotype originates from an older person with COVID-19, enrolled during active disease. The sequenced sample was peripheral blood. The chain carries TRBV28 and TRBJ2-7; possible D gene TRBD1, 5 bases. In DNA form, the CDR3 reads TGTGCCAGCACGACCAATACAGGTTCCCTCTACGAGCAGTACTTC. Protein: CASTTNTGSLYEQYF.